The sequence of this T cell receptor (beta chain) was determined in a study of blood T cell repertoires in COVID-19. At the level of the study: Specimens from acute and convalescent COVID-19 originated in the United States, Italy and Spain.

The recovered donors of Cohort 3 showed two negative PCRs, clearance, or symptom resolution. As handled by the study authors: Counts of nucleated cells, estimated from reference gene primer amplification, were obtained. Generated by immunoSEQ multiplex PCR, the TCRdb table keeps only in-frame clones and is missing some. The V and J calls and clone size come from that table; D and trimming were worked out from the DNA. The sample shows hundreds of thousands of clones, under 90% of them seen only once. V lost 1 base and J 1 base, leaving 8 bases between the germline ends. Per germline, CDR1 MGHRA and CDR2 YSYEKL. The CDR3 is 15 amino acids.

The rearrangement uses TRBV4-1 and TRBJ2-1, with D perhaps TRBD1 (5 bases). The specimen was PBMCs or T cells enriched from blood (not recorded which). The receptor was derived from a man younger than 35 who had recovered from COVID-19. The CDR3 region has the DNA TGCGCCAGCAGCCAAGTTCAGGGATCCTACAATGAGCAGTTCTTC. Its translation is CASSQVQGSYNEQFF.